This TCR beta chain was sequenced during a study of cytomegalovirus exposure and HLA in healthy donors. Study at large: Early release data held around 82 million unique TCRs from HLA-typed donors. Assignment to the Caucasian-associated ancestry cluster applied to approximately 79% of the approximately 370 genotyped donors.

V shed 4 bases, J shed 1 base, and the junction held 12 bases outside the gene matches. This CDR3 contains 19 residues. In germline, CDR1 is SGDLS, CDR2 YYNGEE. For this clone: Its matching antigen is unknown.

Broader study findings: The study listed roughly 150 cytomegalovirus-associated TCR beta chains.

The PCR contained 60 Vbeta and 13 Jbeta primers. The protocol was immunoSEQ multiplex PCR, while the TCRdb copy is restricted to in-frame clones and leaves out a portion. This table holds 100,000 to 150,000 clones, 74% found once. This rearrangement joins TRBV9 to TRBJ2-3, with 13 bases matching TRBD2. The sample consisted of PBMCs. The TCR sequence derives from a man aged 35-49 years in good health and CMV-seropositive. CDR3 bases: TGTGCCAGCAGCTCCTCGAGGACTAGCGGGAGTTCGGGCACAGATACGCAGTATTTT. Translated: CASSSSRTSGSSGTDTQYF.